This TCR beta chain was sequenced during a study of blood T cells in healthy people across ages. Across the study: Per every two T cells, about one barcoded beta molecule was captured by template switching. Study results and limitations: A strong correlation was seen between TCR beta diversity and naive T cell percentage.

A remark on this clonotype: Its target is unknown.

Per the germline V gene, CDR1 is MGHDK and CDR2 is SYGVNS. The CDR3 runs to 14 residues. The ends were cut back, 7 bases at V and 1 base at J, with 13 bases in the middle. The use of a sample-barcoded 5' primer and a J-beta primer mix characterized a second PCR of 7 to 11 cycles. With 12 random nucleotides, a template-switch adaptor tagged each individual cDNA molecule. One entry per CDR3 protein, called by TCRdb with MiXCR from the 5' RACE reads. The sample shows roughly 800,000 distinct CDR3 sequences, approximately 55% of them seen only once. The source is a man aged 80 or over in good health. The sample taken for sequencing was blood. The chain has TRBV25-1 and TRBJ1-2; weak D call: TRBD1 (6 bases). CDR3: CASKSAGVNYGYTF. CDR3 DNA: TGTGCCAGCAAGTCGGCAGGGGTTAACTATGGCTACACCTTC.